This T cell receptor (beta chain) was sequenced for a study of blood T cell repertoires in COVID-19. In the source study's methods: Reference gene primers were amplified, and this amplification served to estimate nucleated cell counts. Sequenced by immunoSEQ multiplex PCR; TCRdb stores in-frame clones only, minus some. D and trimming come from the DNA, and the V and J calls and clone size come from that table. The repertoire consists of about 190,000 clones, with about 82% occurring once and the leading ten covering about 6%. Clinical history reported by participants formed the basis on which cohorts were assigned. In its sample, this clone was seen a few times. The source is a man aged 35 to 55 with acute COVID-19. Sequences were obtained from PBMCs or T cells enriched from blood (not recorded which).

The CDR3 here is CATKRETEQFF. The CDR3 bases are TGTGCCACAAAGAGGGAGACTGAGCAGTTCTTC. The V gene is TRBV2, the J gene TRBJ2-1; a weak D match, TRBD2 (5 bases). CDR1 SNHLY and CDR2 FYNNEI come from the germline V gene. Trimming took off 10 bases at V and 9 bases at J, with 13 bases between the two ends. This CDR3 comprises 11 residues.